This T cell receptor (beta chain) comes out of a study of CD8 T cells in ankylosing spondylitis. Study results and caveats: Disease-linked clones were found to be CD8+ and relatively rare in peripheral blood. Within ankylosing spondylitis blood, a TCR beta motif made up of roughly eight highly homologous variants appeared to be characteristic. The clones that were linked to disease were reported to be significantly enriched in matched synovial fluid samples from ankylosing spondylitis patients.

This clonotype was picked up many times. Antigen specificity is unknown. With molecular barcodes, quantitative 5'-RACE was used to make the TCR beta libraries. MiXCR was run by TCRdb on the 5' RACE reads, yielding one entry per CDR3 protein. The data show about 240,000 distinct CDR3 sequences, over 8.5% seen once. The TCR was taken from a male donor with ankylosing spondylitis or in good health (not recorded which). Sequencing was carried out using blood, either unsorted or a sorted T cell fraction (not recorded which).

The CDR3, as DNA: TGTGCCAGCAGTCCCCGGGACAGGGGGTACGAGCAGTACTTC. This codes for CASSPRDRGYEQYF. The chain recombines TRBV12-3 or TRBV12-4 with TRBJ2-7; 11 bases are shared with TRBD1. The CDR3 length is 14 residues. V lost 5 bases to trimming and J lost 4 bases; unmatched junction nucleotides: 4.